The 30 T cell receptor beta chains presented below share a single source sample, sequenced in a study of CD8+ T cells in alopecia areata. Described treatment: oral pan-JAK inhibitor, 5-10 mg twice daily. Reverse transcription of extracted RNA yielded cDNA, which provided the sequencing template. The method was immunoSEQ multiplex PCR; TCRdb's version includes in-frame clones alone and lacks a portion of them. The sample shows about 76,000 clones, around 30% of them seen only once. The sequencing used CD8+ T cells sorted from blood, collected at week 4, from a patient treated with tofacitinib. The receptors come from a human donor with alopecia areata.

The sample holds a few counts of this clone. This sequence joins TRBV28 and TRBJ1-2; TRBD1 aligns across 10 bases. The V segment lost 5 bases and the J segment 7 bases; nucleotides outside the gene matches: 10. The germline V gene encodes CDR1 MDHEN and CDR2 SYDVKM. This CDR3 is 15 amino acids long. CDR3 residues: CASSHPDRGAPGYTF. CDR3 coding DNA: TGTGCCAGCAGTCATCCGGACAGGGGGGCCCCTGGCTACACCTTC.

Points on this clone: Other DNA sequences of this sample code for an identical CDR3. This rearrangement joins TRBV5-1 to TRBJ2-1; D is unresolved. This CDR3 has 11 amino acids. CDR1 is SGHRS and CDR2 is YFSETQ in the germline V gene. Trimming cost V 0 bases and J 9 bases, with 4 bases left between them. The CDR3, as DNA: TGCGCCAGCAGCTTGGGCCCTGAGCAGTTCTTC. This translates into CASSLGPEQFF. Together with reference TRBV5-1 and TRBJ2-1, the CDR3 gives the full variable domain: KAGVTQTPRYLIKTRGQQVTLSCSPISGHRSVSWYQQTPGQGLQFLFEYFSETQRNKGNFPGRFSGRQFSNSRSEMNVSTLELGDSALYLCASSLGPEQFFGPGTRLTVL.

The chain couples TRBV6-5 to TRBJ2-5; perhaps D is TRBD1 or TRBD2 (5 bases each). The CDR3 is 14 residues long. Between the trimmed V and J ends, which lost 1 base and 4 bases, there was a span of 10 bases. Germline CDR1 is MNHEY and CDR2 is SVGAGI. CDR3 loop: CASSYYGTSETQYF. CDR3 DNA sequence: TGTGCCAGCAGTTACTACGGGACCTCAGAGACCCAGTACTTC.

The rearrangement links TRBV29-1 to TRBJ2-1, with 14 positions matching TRBD2. Germline trimming cut 5 bases from V and 7 bases from J; bases unmatched to any gene: 4. Germline CDR1 and CDR2: SQVTM and ANQGSEA. This CDR3 contains 14 residues. CDR3 loop: CSVSTSGRGNEQFF. The CDR3 DNA reads TGCAGCGTTTCGACTAGCGGGAGGGGGAATGAGCAGTTCTTC.

This chain's CDR3 is CAWSVPQGLVNEQFF. As DNA, the CDR3 is TGTGCCTGGAGTGTACCTCAGGGGCTTGTCAATGAGCAGTTCTTC. The genes are TRBV30 and TRBJ2-1, with D perhaps TRBD1 (6 bases). Germline V gene data show CDR1 as GTSNPN and CDR2 as SVGIG (reference sequence). The length of the CDR3 is 15 residues. Trimming removed 0 bases from V and 6 bases from J, with 15 bases in between.

This clone occurred a few times. This rearrangement joins TRBV30 to TRBJ2-4; TRBD2 agrees at 7 bases. Losses at the gene ends were 5 bases for V and 5 bases for J; bases not matched to a gene: 3. Germline-derived CDR1 and CDR2 are GTSNPN and SVGIG (reference sequence). This CDR3 contains 12 residues. The CDR3 DNA follows: TGTGCCTGGTCCCGGGGGGAAAACATTCAGTACTTC. This encodes CAWSRGENIQYF.

In its sample, this clone was seen a few times. The V call is TRBV5-1, the J call TRBJ1-4; D uncertain. Trimming cost V 0 bases and J 0 bases, with 6 bases left between them. The length of the CDR3 is 15 residues. Germline CDR1 reads SGHRS; CDR2 reads YFSETQ. CDR3 residues: CASSLVGSTNEKLFF. CDR3 bases: TGCGCCAGCAGCTTGGTGGGTTCAACTAATGAAAAACTGTTTTTT. Filled out from reference TRBV5-1 and TRBJ1-4, the complete variable domain reads KAGVTQTPRYLIKTRGQQVTLSCSPISGHRSVSWYQQTPGQGLQFLFEYFSETQRNKGNFPGRFSGRQFSNSRSEMNVSTLELGDSALYLCASSLVGSTNEKLFFGSGTQLSVL.

This clone turned up a few times. Other DNA sequences within the sample encode an identical CDR3. The rearrangement links TRBV11-2 to TRBJ2-7; no reliable D call. The CDR3 has 13 amino acids. V lost 1 base and J 0 bases, leaving 4 bases between the germline ends. Germline loops: CDR1 SGHAT, CDR2 FQNNGV. The CDR3 is CASSLGTSYEQYF. For the CDR3, the DNA is TGTGCCAGCAGCTTAGGGACCTCCTACGAGCAGTACTTC.

The J gene is TRBJ1-2, the V gene TRBV29-1; 10 bases match TRBD1. The CDR3 totals 13 residues. Germline V gene lookup returns CDR1 SQVTM and CDR2 ANQGSEA. With V trimmed by 5 bases and J by 4 bases, 4 bases remained unmatched. The CDR3 nucleotides read TGCAGCGTTCGGGACAGGGGAGGCTATGGCTACACCTTC. Translation: CSVRDRGGYGYTF. Using reference TRBV29-1 and TRBJ1-2 for the parts outside the CDR3, the full variable domain is SAVISQKPSRDICQRGTSLTIQCQVDSQVTMMFWYRQQPGQSLTLIATANQGSEATYESGFVIDKFPISRPNLTFSTLTVSNMSPEDSSIYLCSVRDRGGYGYTFGSGTRLTVV.

This rearrangement joins TRBV7-9 to TRBJ1-2; no reliable D call. Germline-derived CDR1 and CDR2 are SEHNR and FQNEAQ (reference sequence). The CDR3 extends over 15 amino acids. Trimming shortened V by 1 base and J by 2 bases, and 11 bases separated the two germline ends. The CDR3 nucleotides are TGTGCCAGCAGCTTAGACGGAAGCCTGAACTATGGCTACACCTTC. It yields the protein CASSLDGSLNYGYTF.

In its sample, this clone was seen a few times. The gene calls are TRBV29-1 and TRBJ1-2; D not certain. V lost 4 bases and J lost 7, with 16 bases in between. Germline V gene data show CDR1 as SQVTM and CDR2 as ANQGSEA. This CDR3 region has 13 residues. This CDR3 reads CSVAPLQDSGYTF. CDR3 DNA: TGCAGCGTTGCCCCCCTCCAGGATTCTGGCTACACCTTC.

V gene TRBV29-1 combines with J gene TRBJ2-7; possibly TRBD1 for D (5 bases). The CDR3 spans 14 residues. CDR1 is SQVTM, CDR2 ANQGSEA, per germline. Trimming took 7 bases from V and 3 from J, leaving 19 bases between them. The CDR3 nucleotides read TGCAGCGGTCTCCTGACAGCACACAACTACGAGCAGTACTTC. It encodes CSGLLTAHNYEQYF.

There are a few counts of this clone. The chain uses TRBV4-1 and TRBJ2-1; tentatively, D is TRBD1 or TRBD2 (6 bases each). The germline gives CDR1 MGHRA, CDR2 YSYEKL. V gave up 4 bases and J gave up 9 bases, with 13 bases separating them. The CDR3 contains 13 residues. The CDR3 sequence: CASSPGALGEQFF. The CDR3 nucleotides are TGCGCCAGCAGCCCGGGGGCCCTTGGTGAGCAGTTCTTC.

The J gene is TRBJ1-5, the V gene TRBV6-6; possibly TRBD1 for D (5 bases). This CDR3 is 16 amino acids long. Germline CDR1 MNHNY, CDR2 SVGAGI (reference sequence). V was cut by 5 bases and J by 1 base, with 15 bases left in between. The CDR3 bases are TGTGCCAGCAGTCTCCTGGAGGGGACGAGCAATCAGCCCCAGCATTTT. This codes for CASSLLEGTSNQPQHF.

The CDR3 is CATRSASGTIYNEQFF. In DNA form, the CDR3 reads TGTGCCACAAGATCAGCTAGCGGGACAATCTACAATGAGCAGTTCTTC. The V and J genes are TRBV15 and TRBJ2-1, with 9 bases that match TRBD2. This CDR3 contains 16 residues. In germline, CDR1 is LNHNV, CDR2 YYDKDF (reference sequence). J lost 3 bases, V lost 9 bases, and 12 bases had no gene match.

The chain couples TRBV7-8 to TRBJ1-1; D remains ambiguous. With 1 base removed from V and 5 bases from J, the gap between germline ends came to 8 bases. The CDR3 has 13 residues. Per germline, CDR1 SGHVS and CDR2 FQNEAQ. DNA of the CDR3: TGTGCCAGCAGCTTAGGGTATGGGACTGAAGCTTTCTTT. Its protein product is CASSLGYGTEAFF.

V and J are TRBV18 and TRBJ2-3; possible D gene TRBD2, 5 bases. V was cut by 3 bases and J by 2 bases, with 6 bases left in between. The CDR3 totals 13 residues. Germline V gene sequence: CDR1 KGHSH, CDR2 LQKENI. CDR3 region: CASSPGVTDTQYF. CDR3 bases: TGTGCCAGCTCACCCGGGGTCACAGATACGCAGTATTTT.

The chain recombines TRBV29-1 with TRBJ2-2, with a possible D match to TRBD2 (6 bases). Trimming shortened V by 8 bases and J by 7 bases, and 29 bases separated the two germline ends. The CDR3 runs to 17 residues. Germline values: CDR1 SQVTM, CDR2 ANQGSEA. In DNA form, the CDR3 reads TGCAGCTACGCCCAATCTTACTTTGGTGGAGGGCACGGGGAGCTGTTTTTT. Translation: CSYAQSYFGGGHGELFF.

This clone has just a few counts. This chain uses TRBV11-3 with TRBJ2-5; 8 bases fit TRBD1. Losses at the gene ends were 4 bases for V and 2 bases for J; bases not matched to a gene: 6. This CDR3 contains 15 residues. In germline, CDR1 is SGHNT, CDR2 YENEEA. The CDR3 DNA follows: TGTGCCAGCAGCTCCCCGGGACAGGAGCAAGAGACCCAGTACTTC. Residues: CASSSPGQEQETQYF.

The genes are TRBV13 and TRBJ1-1, with no clear D. CDR3 length equals 13 residues. V was pared by 4 bases and J by 0 bases, with 6 bases between. Germline values: CDR1 PRHDT, CDR2 FYEKMQ (reference sequence). This CDR3 is CASSSQMNTEAFF. The DNA for the CDR3 is TGTGCCAGCAGCTCCCAGATGAACACTGAAGCTTTCTTT.

This clone was observed a handful of times. The chain combines TRBV6-5 with TRBJ1-2; D unclear. CDR3 length equals 12 residues. V dropped 5 bases and J dropped 2 bases, with 6 bases sitting between them. Germline lookup yields CDR1 MNHEY and CDR2 SVGAGI. CDR3 sequence reads: CASSDRNYGYTF. The CDR3 DNA follows: TGTGCCAGCAGTGACCGAAACTATGGCTACACCTTC.

This clone was recorded a few times. The J gene is TRBJ2-3, the V gene TRBV29-1, with D perhaps matching TRBD2 (6 bases). Germline loops: CDR1 SQVTM, CDR2 ANQGSEA. CDR3 length equals 14 residues. Trimming removed 7 bases at V and 1 base at J, with 15 bases between. The DNA for the CDR3 is TGCAGCGATAAGGGCACGGGGGGCACAGATACGCAGTATTTT. This encodes CSDKGTGGTDTQYF.

The chain combines TRBV7-9 with TRBJ2-5; a possible D gene is TRBD1 (5 bases). Trimming pared 1 base from V and 5 bases from J, leaving 14 bases between. CDR1 SEHNR and CDR2 FQNEAQ come from the germline V gene (reference sequence). The CDR3 spans 15 residues. This CDR3 is CASSLGGGVGETQYF. Here the CDR3 DNA reads TGTGCCAGCAGCTTAGGGGGCGGTGTGGGGGAGACCCAGTACTTC.

This clone was detected a few times. V and J are TRBV4-1 and TRBJ2-7; 12 nucleotides match TRBD2. Germline values: CDR1 MGHRA, CDR2 YSYEKL. This CDR3 is built from 16 residues. V lost 5 bases to trimming and J lost 5 bases; unmatched junction nucleotides: 10. CDR3 DNA sequence: TGCGCCAGCAGCTCCCTGACTAGCGGGAGTGTCCACGAGCAGTACTTC. Translation gives CASSSLTSGSVHEQYF.

This clone was observed a handful of times. The V and J genes are TRBV7-2 and TRBJ2-5; no reliable D call. V lost 1 base and J 1 base, leaving 10 bases between the germline ends. The germline CDR1 and CDR2 sequences are SGHTA and FQGNSA. This CDR3 has 15 amino acids. CDR3 bases: TGTGCCAGCAGCTTAGGCCTTGGTGGCCAAGAGACCCAGTACTTC. Amino acid sequence: CASSLGLGGQETQYF.

This rearrangement joins TRBV7-8 to TRBJ2-5; TRBD2 might be the D (6 bases). Germline lookup yields CDR1 SGHVS and CDR2 FQNEAQ. The CDR3 is 15 residues long. V gave up 5 bases and J gave up 1 base, with 14 bases separating them. The CDR3 region has the DNA TGTGCCAGCAGCGCCCTAGGAGGGATCCAAGAGACCCAGTACTTC. Translation: CASSALGGIQETQYF.

This clone was recorded a few times. The chain recombines TRBV27 with TRBJ2-7; 9 bases line up with TRBD1. V was clipped by 5 bases and J by 6 bases; unmatched bases: 5. Germline V gives CDR1 MNHEY, CDR2 SMNVEV (reference sequence). The CDR3 runs 13 residues. CDR3 nucleotides: TGTGCCAGCAGTCTCCGACAGGGGGGCGAGCAGTACTTC. It is translated as CASSLRQGGEQYF.

On this clone: This sample also contains other DNA sequences that code for the same CDR3. The V and J genes are TRBV30 and TRBJ1-1; D gene uncertain. Trimming left V 4 bases short and J 0 bases short, with 3 bases between. The CDR3 runs 11 residues. Per the germline V gene, CDR1 is GTSNPN and CDR2 is SVGIG (reference sequence). In nucleotides, the CDR3 is TGTGCCTGGACAGTGAACACTGAAGCTTTCTTT. Translating it yields CAWTVNTEAFF.

The chain joins TRBV10-3 to TRBJ2-4; unclear D gene. V was clipped by 9 bases and J by 0 bases, with 9 bases between them. Germline CDR1 is ENHRY and CDR2 is SYGVKD. The CDR3 runs to 13 residues. CDR3 DNA: TGTGCCATTGCCAGAGGAGCCAAAAACATTCAGTACTTC. It translates to CAIARGAKNIQYF.

The rearrangement joins TRBV30 to TRBJ2-7, with D uncertain. Germline CDR1 is GTSNPN and CDR2 is SVGIG (reference sequence). There are 13 residues in the CDR3. Between the trimmed V and J ends, which lost 8 bases and 4 bases, there was a span of 18 bases. CDR3 in DNA: TGTGCCCGAGGTAGCTTTTCATCATACGAGCAGTACTTC. The encoded protein is CARGSFSSYEQYF.